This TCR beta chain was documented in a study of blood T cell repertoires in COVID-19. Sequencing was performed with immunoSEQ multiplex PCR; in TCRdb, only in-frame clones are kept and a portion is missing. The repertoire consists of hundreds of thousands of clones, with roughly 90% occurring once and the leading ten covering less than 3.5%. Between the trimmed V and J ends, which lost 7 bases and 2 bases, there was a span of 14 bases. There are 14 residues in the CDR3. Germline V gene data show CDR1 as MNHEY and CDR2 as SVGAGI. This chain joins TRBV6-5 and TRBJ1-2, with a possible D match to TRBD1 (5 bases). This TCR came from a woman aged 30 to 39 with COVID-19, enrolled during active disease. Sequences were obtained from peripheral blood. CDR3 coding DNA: TGTGCCAGCAACTTCCCAGGGCGAAACTATGGCTACACCTTC. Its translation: CASNFPGRNYGYTF.